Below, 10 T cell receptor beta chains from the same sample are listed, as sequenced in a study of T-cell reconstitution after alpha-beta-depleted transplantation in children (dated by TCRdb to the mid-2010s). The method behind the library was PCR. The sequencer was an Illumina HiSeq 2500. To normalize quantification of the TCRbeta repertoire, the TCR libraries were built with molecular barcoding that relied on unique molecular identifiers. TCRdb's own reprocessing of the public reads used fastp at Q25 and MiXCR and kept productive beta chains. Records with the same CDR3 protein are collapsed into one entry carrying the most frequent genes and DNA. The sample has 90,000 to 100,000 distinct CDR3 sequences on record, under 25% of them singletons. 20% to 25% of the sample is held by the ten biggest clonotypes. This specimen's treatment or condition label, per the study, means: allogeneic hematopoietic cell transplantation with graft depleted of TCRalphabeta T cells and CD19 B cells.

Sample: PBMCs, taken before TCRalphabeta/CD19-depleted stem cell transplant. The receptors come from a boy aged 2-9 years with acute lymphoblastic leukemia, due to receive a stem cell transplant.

The CDR3 nucleotides read TGTGCCAGCCTTTCGCGGAGGAGCTCCTACGAGCAGTACTTC. Its translation: CASLSRRSSYEQYF. The chain carries TRBV9 and TRBJ2-7; possibly TRBD2 for D (5 bases). CDR1 is SGDLS, CDR2 YYNGEE, per germline. With 7 bases removed from V and 0 bases from J, the gap between germline ends came to 14 bases. This CDR3 has 14 residues.

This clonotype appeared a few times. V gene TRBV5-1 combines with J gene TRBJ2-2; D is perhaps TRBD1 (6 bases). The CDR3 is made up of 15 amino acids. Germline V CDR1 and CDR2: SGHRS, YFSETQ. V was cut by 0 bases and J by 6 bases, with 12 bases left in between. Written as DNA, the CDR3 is TGCGCCAGCAGCTTGGTCGCAGGGGTGCCCGGGGAGCTGTTTTTT. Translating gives CASSLVAGVPGELFF. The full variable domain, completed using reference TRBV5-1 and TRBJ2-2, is KAGVTQTPRYLIKTRGQQVTLSCSPISGHRSVSWYQQTPGQGLQFLFEYFSETQRNKGNFPGRFSGRQFSNSRSEMNVSTLELGDSALYLCASSLVAGVPGELFFGEGSRLTVL.

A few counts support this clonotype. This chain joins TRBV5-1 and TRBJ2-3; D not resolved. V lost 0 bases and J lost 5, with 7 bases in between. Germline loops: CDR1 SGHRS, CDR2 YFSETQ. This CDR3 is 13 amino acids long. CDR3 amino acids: CASSLEAEDTQYF. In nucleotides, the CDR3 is TGCGCCAGCAGCTTGGAGGCAGAAGATACGCAGTATTTT.

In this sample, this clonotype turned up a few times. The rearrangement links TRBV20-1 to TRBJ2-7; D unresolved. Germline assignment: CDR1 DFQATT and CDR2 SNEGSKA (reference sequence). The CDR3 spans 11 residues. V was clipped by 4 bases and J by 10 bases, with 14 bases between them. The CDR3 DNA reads TGCAGTGCTATGAATTTGGCCCTACAGTACTTC. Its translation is CSAMNLALQYF.

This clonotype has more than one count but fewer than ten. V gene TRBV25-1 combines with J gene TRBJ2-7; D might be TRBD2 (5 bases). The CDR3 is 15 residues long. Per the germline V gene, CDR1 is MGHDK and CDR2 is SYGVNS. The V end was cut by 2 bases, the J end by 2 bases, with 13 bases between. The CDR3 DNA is TGTGCCAGCAGTGAAGGTCTTGGAGGAACCTACGAGCAGTACTTC. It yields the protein CASSEGLGGTYEQYF.

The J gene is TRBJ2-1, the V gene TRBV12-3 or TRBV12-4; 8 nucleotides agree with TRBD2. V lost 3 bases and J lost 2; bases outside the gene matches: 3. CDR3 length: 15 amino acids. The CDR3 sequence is CASSFFSGTYNEQFF. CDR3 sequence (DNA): TGTGCCAGCAGTTTTTTTAGCGGGACCTACAATGAGCAGTTCTTC.

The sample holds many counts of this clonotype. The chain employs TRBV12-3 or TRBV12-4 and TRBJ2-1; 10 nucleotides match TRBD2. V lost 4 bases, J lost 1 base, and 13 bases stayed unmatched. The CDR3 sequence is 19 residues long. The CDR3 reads CASSYRTSGVSGSYNEQFF. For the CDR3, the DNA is TGTGCCAGCAGTTATCGGACTAGCGGAGTAAGTGGGTCCTACAATGAGCAGTTCTTC.

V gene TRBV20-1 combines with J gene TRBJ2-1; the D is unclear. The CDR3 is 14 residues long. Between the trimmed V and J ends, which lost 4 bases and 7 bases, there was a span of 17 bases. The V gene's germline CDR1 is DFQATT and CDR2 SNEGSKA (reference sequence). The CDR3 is CSATPDLFPNEQFF. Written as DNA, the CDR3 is TGCAGTGCTACCCCGGATCTATTCCCTAATGAGCAGTTCTTC.

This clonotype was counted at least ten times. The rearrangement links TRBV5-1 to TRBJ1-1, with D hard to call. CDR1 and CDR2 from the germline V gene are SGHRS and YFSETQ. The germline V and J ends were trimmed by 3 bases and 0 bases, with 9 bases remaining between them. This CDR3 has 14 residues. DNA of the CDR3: TGCGCCAGCAGCTGGAGGGAAATGAACACTGAAGCTTTCTTT. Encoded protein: CASSWREMNTEAFF.

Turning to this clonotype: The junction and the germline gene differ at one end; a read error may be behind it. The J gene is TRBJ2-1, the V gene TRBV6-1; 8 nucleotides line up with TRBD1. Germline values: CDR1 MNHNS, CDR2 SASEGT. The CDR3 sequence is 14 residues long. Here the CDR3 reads CSSRGLDRGNEQFF. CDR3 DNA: TGTTCCAGCAGGGGACTCGACAGGGGCAATGAGCAGTTCTTC.